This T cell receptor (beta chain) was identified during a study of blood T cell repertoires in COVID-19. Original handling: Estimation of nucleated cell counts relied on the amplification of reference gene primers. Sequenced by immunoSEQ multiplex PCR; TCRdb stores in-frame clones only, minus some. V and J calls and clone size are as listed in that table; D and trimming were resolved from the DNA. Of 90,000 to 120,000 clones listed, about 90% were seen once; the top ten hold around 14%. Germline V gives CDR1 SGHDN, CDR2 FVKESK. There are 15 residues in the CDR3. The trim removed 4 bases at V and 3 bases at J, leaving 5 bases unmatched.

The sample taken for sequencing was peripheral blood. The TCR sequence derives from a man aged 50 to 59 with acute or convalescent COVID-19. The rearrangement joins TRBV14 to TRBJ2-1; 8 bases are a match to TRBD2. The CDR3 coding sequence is TGTGCCAGCAGCCGAGCGGGAGAGAACTACAATGAGCAGTTCTTC. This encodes CASSRAGENYNEQFF.